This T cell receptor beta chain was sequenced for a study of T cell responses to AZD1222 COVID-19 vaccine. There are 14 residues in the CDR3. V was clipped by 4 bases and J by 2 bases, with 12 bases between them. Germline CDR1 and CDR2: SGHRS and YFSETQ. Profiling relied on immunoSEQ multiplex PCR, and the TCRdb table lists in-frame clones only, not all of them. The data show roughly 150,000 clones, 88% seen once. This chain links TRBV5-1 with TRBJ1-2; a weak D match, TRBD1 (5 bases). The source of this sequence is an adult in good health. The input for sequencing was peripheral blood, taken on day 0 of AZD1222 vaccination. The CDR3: CASSEGTANYGYTF. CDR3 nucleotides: TGCGCCAGCAGCGAAGGGACCGCGAACTATGGCTACACCTTC.